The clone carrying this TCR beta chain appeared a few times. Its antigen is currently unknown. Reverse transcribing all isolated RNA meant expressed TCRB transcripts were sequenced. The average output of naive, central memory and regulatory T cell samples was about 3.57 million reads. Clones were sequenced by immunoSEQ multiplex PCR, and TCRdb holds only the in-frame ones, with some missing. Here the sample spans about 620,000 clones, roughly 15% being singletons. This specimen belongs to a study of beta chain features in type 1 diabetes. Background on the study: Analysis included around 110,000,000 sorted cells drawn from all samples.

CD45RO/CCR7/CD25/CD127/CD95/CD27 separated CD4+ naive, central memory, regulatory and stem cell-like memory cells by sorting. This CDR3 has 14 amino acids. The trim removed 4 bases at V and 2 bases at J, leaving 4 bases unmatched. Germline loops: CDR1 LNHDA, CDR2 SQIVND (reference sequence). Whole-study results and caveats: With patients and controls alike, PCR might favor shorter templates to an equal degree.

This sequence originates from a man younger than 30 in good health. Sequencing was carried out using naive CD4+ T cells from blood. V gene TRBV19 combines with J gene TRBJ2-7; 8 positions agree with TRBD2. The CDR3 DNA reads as TGTGCCAGTAGTAGCCAGCGGGGGCCCTACGAGCAGTACTTC. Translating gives CASSSQRGPYEQYF.